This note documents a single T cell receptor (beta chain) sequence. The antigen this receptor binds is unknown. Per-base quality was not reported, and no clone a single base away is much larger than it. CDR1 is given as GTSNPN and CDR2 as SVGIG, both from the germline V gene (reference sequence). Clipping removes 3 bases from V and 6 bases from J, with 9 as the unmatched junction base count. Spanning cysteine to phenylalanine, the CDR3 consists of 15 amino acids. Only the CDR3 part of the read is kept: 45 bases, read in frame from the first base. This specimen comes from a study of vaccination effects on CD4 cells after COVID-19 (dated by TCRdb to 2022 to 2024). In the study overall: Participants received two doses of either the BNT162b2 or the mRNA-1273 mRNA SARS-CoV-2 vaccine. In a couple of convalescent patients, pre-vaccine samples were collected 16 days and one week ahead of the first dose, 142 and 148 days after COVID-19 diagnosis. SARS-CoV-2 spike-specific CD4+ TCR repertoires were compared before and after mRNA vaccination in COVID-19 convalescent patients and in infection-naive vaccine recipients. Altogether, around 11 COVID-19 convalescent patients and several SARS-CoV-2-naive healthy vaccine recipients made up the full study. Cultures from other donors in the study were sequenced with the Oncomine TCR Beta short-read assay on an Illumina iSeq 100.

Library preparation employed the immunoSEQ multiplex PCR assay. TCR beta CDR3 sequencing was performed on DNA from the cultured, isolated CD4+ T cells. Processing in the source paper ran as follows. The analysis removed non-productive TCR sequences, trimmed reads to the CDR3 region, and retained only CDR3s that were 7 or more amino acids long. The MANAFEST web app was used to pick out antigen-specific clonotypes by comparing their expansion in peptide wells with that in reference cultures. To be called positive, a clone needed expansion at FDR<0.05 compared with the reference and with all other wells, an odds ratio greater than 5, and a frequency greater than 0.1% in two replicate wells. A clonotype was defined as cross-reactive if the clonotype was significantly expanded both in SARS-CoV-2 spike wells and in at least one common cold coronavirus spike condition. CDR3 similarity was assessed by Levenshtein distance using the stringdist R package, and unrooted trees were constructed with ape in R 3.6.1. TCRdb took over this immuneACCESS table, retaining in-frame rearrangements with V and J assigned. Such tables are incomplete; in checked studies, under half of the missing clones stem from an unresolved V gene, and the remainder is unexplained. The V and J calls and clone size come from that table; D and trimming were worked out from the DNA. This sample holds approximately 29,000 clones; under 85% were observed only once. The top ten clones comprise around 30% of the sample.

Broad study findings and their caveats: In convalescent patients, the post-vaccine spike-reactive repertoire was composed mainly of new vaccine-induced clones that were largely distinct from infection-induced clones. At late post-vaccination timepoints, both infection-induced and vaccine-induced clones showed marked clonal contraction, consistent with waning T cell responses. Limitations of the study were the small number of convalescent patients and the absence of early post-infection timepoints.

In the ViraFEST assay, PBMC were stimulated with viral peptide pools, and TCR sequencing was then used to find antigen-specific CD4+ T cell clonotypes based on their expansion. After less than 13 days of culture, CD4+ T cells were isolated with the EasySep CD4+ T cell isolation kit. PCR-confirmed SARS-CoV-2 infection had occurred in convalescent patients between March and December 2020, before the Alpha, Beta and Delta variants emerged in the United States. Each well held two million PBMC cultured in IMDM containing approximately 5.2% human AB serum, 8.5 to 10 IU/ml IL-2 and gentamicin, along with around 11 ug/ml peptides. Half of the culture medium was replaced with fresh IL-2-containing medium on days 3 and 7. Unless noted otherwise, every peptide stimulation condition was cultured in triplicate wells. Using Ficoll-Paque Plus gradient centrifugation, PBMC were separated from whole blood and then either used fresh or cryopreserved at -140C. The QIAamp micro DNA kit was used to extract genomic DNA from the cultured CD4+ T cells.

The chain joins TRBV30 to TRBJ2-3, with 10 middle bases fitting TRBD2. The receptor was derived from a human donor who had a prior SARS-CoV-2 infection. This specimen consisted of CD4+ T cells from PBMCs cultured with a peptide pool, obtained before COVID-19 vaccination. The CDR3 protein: CAWSREVAGGDTQYF. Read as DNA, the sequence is TGTGCCTGGAGCCGGGAAGTAGCGGGGGGTGATACGCAGTATTTT.